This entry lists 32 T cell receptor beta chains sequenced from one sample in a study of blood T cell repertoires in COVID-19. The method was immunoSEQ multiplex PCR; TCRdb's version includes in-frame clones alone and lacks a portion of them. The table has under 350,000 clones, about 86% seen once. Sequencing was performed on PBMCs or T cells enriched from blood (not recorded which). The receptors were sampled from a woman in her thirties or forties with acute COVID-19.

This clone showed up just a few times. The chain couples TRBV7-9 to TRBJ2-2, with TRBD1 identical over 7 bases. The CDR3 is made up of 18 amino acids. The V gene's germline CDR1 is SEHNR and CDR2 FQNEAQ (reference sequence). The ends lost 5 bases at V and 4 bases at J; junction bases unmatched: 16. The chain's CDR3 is CASSPRTGQFSGTGELFF. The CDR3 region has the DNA TGTGCCAGCAGCCCACGGACAGGACAGTTTTCAGGCACCGGGGAGCTGTTTTTT.

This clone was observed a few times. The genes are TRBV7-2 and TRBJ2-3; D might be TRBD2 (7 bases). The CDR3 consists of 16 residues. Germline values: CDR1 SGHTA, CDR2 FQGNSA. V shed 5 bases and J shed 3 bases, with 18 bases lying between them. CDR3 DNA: TGTGCCAGCAGCAAACAAGGGGGGGGCGTAACAGATACGCAGTATTTT. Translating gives CASSKQGGGVTDTQYF.

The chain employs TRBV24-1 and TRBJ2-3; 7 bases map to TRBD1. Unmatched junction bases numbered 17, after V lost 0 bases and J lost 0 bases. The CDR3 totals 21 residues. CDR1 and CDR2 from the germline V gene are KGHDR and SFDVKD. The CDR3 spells CATSDLPRKPSTGPSTDTQYF. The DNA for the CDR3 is TGTGCCACCAGTGATTTGCCCAGGAAACCGTCGACAGGGCCTAGCACAGATACGCAGTATTTT.

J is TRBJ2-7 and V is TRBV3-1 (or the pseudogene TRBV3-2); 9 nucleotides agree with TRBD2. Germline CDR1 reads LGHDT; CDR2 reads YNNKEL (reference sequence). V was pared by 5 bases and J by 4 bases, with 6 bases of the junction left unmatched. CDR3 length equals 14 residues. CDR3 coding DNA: TGTGCCAGCAGCGTAAGCGGGGGGAAATACGAGCAGTACTTC. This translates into CASSVSGGKYEQYF.

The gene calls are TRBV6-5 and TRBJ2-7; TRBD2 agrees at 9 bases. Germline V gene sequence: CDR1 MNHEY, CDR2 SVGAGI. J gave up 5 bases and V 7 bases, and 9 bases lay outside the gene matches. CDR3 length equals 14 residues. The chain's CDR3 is CASTQVAGVNEQYF. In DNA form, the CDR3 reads TGTGCCAGCACCCAAGTAGCGGGAGTAAACGAGCAGTACTTC.

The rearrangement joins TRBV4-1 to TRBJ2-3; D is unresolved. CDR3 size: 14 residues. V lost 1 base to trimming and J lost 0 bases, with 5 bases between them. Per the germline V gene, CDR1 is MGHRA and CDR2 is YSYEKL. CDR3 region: CASSQVLSTDTQYF. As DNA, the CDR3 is TGCGCCAGCAGCCAAGTCCTGAGCACAGATACGCAGTATTTT.

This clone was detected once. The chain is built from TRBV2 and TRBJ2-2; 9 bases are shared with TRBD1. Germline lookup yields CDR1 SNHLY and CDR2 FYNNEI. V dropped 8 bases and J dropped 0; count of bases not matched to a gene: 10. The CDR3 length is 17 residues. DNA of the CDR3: TGTGCCAGCTTCCAGGACAGGGGCGTATCGAACACCGGGGAGCTGTTTTTT. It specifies CASFQDRGVSNTGELFF.

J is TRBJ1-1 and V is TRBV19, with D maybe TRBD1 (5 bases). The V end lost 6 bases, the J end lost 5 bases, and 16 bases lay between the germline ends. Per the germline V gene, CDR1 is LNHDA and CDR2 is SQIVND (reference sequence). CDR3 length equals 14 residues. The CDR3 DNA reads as TGTGCCAGTAGCCTTACAGGAGATGGTACTGAAGCTTTCTTT. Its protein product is CASSLTGDGTEAFF.

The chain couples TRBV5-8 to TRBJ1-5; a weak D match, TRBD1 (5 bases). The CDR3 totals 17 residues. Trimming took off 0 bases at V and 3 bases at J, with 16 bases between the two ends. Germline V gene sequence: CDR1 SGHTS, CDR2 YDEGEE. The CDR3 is CASSLAAGNIPNQPQHF. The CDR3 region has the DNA TGTGCCAGCAGCTTGGCGGCAGGGAACATTCCCAATCAGCCCCAGCATTTT. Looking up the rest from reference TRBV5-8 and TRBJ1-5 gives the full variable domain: EAGVTQSPTHLIKTRGQQATLRCSPISGHTSVYWYQQALGLGLQFLLWYDEGEERNRGNFPPRFSGRQFPNYSSELNVNALELEDSALYLCASSLAAGNIPNQPQHFGDGTRLSIL.

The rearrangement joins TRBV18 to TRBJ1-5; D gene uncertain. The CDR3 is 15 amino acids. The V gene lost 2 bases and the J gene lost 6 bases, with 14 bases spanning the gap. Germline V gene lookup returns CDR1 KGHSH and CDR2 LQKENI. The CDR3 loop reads CASSPNKGVTQPQHF. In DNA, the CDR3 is TGTGCCAGCTCACCAAATAAGGGAGTGACTCAGCCCCAGCATTTT.

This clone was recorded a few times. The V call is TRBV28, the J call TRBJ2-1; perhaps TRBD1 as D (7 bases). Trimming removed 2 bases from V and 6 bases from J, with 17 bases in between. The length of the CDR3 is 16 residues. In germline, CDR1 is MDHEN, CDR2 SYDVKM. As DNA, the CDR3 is TGTGCCAGCAGTTTAGTGATGTGGCAGGGGGGCAATGAGCAGTTCTTC. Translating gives CASSLVMWQGGNEQFF. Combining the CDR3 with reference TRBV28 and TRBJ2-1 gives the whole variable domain DVKVTQSSRYLVKRTGEKVFLECVQDMDHENMFWYRQDPGLGLRLIYFSYDVKMKEKGDIPEGYSVSREKKERFSLILESASTNQTSMYLCASSLVMWQGGNEQFFGPGTRLTVL.

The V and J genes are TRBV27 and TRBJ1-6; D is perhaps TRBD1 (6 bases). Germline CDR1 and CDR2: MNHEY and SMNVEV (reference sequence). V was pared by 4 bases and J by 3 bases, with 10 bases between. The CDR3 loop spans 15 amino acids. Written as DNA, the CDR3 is TGTGCCAGCAGTTCCAGGGGTGACTATAATTCACCCCTCCACTTT. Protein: CASSSRGDYNSPLHF.

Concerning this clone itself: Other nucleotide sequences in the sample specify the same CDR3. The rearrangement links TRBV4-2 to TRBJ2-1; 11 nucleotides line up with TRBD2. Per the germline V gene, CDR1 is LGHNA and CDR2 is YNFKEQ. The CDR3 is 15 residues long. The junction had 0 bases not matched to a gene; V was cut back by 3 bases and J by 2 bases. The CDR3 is CASSQGLAAYNEQFF. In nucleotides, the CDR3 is TGTGCCAGCAGCCAGGGACTAGCGGCCTACAATGAGCAGTTCTTC.

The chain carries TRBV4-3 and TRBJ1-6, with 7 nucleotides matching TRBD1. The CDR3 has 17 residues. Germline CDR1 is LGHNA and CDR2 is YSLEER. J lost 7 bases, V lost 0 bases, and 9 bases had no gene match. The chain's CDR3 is CASSQDEGARGNSPLHF. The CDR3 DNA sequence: TGCGCCAGCAGCCAAGATGAGGGGGCCCGGGGCAATTCACCCCTCCACTTT.

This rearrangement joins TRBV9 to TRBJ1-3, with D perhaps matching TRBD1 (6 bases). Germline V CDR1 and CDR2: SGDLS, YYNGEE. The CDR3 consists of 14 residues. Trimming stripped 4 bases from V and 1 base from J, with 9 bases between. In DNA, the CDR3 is TGTGCCAGCAGCTCCCAGGGGTCTGGAAACACCATATATTTT. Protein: CASSSQGSGNTIYF. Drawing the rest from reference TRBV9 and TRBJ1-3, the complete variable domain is DSGVTQTPKHLITATGQRVTLRCSPRSGDLSVYWYQQSLDQGLQFLIQYYNGEERAKGNILERFSAQQFPDLHSELNLSSLELGDSALYFCASSSQGSGNTIYFGEGSWLTVV.

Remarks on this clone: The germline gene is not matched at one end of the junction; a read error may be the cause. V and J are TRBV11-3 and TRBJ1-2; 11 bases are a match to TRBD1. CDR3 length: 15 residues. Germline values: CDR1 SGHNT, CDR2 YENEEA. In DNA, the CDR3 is TGTGCCAGCAGCTTAGATGGGGCCGGGACAGGGGGAATCGCCTTC. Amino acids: CASSLDGAGTGGIAF.

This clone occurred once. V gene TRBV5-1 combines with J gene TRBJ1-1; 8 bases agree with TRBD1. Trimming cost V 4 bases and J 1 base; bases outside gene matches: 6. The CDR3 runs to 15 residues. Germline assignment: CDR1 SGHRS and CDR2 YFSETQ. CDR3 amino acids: CASSNDRGWNTEAFF. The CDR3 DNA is TGCGCCAGCAGCAACGACAGGGGCTGGAACACTGAAGCTTTCTTT.

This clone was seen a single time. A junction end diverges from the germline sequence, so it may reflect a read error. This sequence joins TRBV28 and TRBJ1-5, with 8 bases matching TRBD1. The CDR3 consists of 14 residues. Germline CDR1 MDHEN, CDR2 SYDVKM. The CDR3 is CASSTSGGKQPQHF. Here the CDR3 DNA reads TGTGCCAGCAGTACCTCAGGGGGCAAACAGCCCCAGCATTTT.

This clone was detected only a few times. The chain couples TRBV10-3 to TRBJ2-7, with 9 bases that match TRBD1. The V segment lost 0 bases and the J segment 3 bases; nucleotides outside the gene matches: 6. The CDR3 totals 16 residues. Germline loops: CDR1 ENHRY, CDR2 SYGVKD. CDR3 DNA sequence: TGTGCCATCAGTGAGTCCGGGACAGGGAGTATCTACGAGCAGTACTTC. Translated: CAISESGTGSIYEQYF.

DNA for the CDR3: TGTGCCAGCAGCCGTTCTTTCCGCGGAAGCAATGAGCAGTTCTTC. Translation gives CASSRSFRGSNEQFF. The genes are TRBV5-8 and TRBJ2-1; D is undetermined. The length of the CDR3 is 15 residues. Germline CDR1 SGHTS, CDR2 YDEGEE. V was cut by 4 bases and J by 6 bases, with 17 bases left in between.

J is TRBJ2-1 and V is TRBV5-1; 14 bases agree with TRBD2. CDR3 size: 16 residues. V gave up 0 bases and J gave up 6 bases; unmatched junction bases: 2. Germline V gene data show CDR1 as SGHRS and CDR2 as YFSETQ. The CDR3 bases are TGCGCCAGCAGCTTGGCGGGGACTAGCGGGAGCAATGAGCAGTTCTTC. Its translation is CASSLAGTSGSNEQFF.

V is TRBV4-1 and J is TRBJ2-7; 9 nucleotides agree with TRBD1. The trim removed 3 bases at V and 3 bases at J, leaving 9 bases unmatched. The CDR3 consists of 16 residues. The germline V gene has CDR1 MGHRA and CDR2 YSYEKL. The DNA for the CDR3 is TGCGCCAGCAGCCAGGACGCGGGACAGGGATTCTACGAGCAGTACTTC. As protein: CASSQDAGQGFYEQYF.

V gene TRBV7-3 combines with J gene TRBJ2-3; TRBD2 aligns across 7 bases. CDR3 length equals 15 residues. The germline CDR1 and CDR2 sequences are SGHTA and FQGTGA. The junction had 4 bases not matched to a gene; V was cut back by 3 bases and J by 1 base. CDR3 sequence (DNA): TGTGCCAGCAGCTTGGGCCTAGCGGGCACAGATACGCAGTATTTT. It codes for CASSLGLAGTDTQYF.

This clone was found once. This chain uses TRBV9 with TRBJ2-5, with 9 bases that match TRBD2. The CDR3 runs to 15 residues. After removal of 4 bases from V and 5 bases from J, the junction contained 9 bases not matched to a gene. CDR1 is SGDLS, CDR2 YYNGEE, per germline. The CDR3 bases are TGTGCCAGCAGCAGAATGCGGGAGGGCCTTGAGACCCAGTACTTC. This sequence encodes CASSRMREGLETQYF.

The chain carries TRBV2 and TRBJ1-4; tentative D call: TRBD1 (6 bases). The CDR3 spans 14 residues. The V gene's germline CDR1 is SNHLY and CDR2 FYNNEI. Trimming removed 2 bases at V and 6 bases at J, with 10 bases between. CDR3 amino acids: CASSEWQGYEKLFF. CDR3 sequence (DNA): TGTGCCAGCAGTGAATGGCAGGGGTATGAAAAACTGTTTTTT.

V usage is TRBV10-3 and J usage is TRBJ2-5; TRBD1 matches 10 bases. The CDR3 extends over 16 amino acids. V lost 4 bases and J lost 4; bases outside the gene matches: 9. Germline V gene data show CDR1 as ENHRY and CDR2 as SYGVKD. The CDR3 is CAISVSSGTGVETQYF. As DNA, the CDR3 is TGTGCCATCAGTGTGTCTTCCGGGACAGGGGTAGAGACCCAGTACTTC.

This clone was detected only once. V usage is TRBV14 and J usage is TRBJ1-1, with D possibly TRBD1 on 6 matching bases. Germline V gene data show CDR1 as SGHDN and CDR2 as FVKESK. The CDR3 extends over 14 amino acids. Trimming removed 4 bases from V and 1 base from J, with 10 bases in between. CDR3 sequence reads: CASSPQTGNTEAFF. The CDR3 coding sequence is TGTGCCAGCAGCCCTCAGACAGGGAACACTGAAGCTTTCTTT.

The chain's CDR3 is CASSPTGQDIYGYTF. CDR3 DNA: TGTGCCAGCTCACCAACGGGACAGGATATCTATGGCTACACCTTC. This rearrangement joins TRBV18 to TRBJ1-2; TRBD1 agrees at 8 bases. Germline assignment: CDR1 KGHSH and CDR2 LQKENI. The trim removed 2 bases at V and 4 bases at J, leaving 6 bases unmatched. CDR3 length equals 15 residues.

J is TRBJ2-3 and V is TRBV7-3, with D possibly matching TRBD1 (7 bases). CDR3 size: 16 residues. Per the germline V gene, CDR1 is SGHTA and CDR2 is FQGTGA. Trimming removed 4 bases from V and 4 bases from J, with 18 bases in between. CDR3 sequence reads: CASSYAGPGGSDTQYF. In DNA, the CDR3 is TGTGCCAGCAGCTACGCCGGGCCAGGGGGGTCAGATACGCAGTATTTT.

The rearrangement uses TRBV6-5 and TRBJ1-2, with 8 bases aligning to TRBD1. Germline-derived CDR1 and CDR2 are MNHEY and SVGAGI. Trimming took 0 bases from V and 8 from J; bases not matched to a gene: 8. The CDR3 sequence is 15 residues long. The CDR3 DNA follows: TGTGCCAGCAGTTACTCGTTGGGCAGGGGGCAGGGCTACACCTTC. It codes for CASSYSLGRGQGYTF.

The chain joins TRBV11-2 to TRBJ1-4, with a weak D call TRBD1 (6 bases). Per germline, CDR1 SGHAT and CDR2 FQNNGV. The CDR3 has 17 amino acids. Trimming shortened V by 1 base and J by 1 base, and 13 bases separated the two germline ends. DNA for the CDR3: TGTGCCAGCAGCTTAGTCGGGGGGCTTAGAACTAATGAAAAACTGTTTTTT. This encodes CASSLVGGLRTNEKLFF.

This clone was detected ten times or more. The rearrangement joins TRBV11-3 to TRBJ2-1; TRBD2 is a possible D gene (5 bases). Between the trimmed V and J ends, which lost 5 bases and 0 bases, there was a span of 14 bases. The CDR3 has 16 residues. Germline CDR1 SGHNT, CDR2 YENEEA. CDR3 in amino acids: CASSPLGVSSYNEQFF. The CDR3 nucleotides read TGTGCCAGCAGCCCGCTCGGGGTTAGCTCCTACAATGAGCAGTTCTTC.